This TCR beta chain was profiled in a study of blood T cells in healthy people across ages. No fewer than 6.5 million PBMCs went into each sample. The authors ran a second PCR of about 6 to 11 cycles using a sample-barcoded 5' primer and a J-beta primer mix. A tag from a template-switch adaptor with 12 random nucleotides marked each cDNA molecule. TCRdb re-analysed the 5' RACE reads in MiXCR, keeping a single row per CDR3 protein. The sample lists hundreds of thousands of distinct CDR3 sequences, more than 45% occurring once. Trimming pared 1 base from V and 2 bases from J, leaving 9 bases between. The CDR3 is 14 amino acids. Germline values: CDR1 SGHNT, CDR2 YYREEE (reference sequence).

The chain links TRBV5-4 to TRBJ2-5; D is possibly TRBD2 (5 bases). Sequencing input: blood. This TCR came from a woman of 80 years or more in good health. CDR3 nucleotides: TGTGCCAGCAGCTTGTGGAGGCGGCAAGAGACCCAGTACTTC. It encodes CASSLWRRQETQYF.